These 14 T cell receptor beta chains were all obtained from the same sample, sequenced in a study of OX40 agonist ivuxolimab in advanced cancers. TCRdb's copy holds only in-frame clones and misses some; the assay was immunoSEQ multiplex PCR. The table shows more than 50,000 clones, with 65% to 90% occurring only once. The sample was CD4+ or CD8+ T cells sorted from blood, taken in a trial of the OX40 agonist ivuxolimab. These receptors originate from an adult with an advanced solid tumor such as melanoma, head and neck, liver or kidney cancer.

The chain recombines TRBV19 with TRBJ2-2; no definite D call. The germline V gene encodes CDR1 LNHDA and CDR2 SQIVND (reference sequence). Trimming left V 5 bases short and J 0 bases short, with 7 bases between. The CDR3 spans 14 residues. The CDR3, as DNA: TGTGCCAGTAGTGCAAAAACGAACACCGGGGAGCTGTTTTTT. Its translation is CASSAKTNTGELFF. The whole variable domain, filled in from reference TRBV19 and TRBJ2-2, reads DGGITQSPKYLFRKEGQNVTLSCEQNLNHDAMYWYRQDPGQGLRLIYYSQIVNDFQKGDIAEGYSVSREKKESFPLTVTSAQKNPTAFYLCASSAKTNTGELFFGEGSRLTVL.

The chain couples TRBV11-3 to TRBJ2-1; 10 bases are shared with TRBD1. There are 16 residues in the CDR3. CDR1 is SGHNT, CDR2 YENEEA, per germline. J was trimmed by 6 bases and V by 3 bases; bases with no gene match: 8. In DNA, the CDR3 is TGTGCCAGCAGCTTGAACCGGGACAGGGGTTTCAATGAGCAGTTCTTC. It translates to CASSLNRDRGFNEQFF.

The CDR3: CACTGSYGYTF. The CDR3 DNA is TGTGCCTGTACAGGCTCTTATGGCTACACCTTC. The rearrangement links TRBV30 to TRBJ1-2; a weak D match, TRBD1 (5 bases). V gave up 6 bases and J gave up 5 bases, with 10 bases separating them. Germline CDR1 GTSNPN, CDR2 SVGIG (reference sequence). This CDR3 contains 11 residues.

This clone was counted once. The genes are TRBV28 and TRBJ2-5, with 7 bases aligning to TRBD2. Germline values: CDR1 MDHEN, CDR2 SYDVKM. This CDR3 has 15 amino acids. Losses at the gene ends were 5 bases for V and 6 bases for J; bases not matched to a gene: 12. CDR3 bases: TGTGCCAGCAGTCCTAAGCGAACTAGCGATAAGACCCAGTACTTC. Translated: CASSPKRTSDKTQYF.

The V call is TRBV5-1, the J call TRBJ2-5; TRBD1 aligns across 11 bases. The CDR3 covers 19 residues. The germline CDR1 and CDR2 sequences are SGHRS and YFSETQ. J lost 5 bases, V lost 7 bases, and 22 bases had no gene match. CDR3 nucleotide sequence: TGCGCCAGCGGCATTACTCGACCGGGACAGGGGGATTTAGGGGAGACCCAGTACTTC. This translates into CASGITRPGQGDLGETQYF.

The CDR3 protein is CASSFRPAGGETQYF. CDR3 DNA sequence: TGCGCCAGCAGCTTTCGTCCAGCGGGAGGGGAGACCCAGTACTTC. This chain uses TRBV5-1 with TRBJ2-5; the match to TRBD2 covers 10 bases. CDR3 size: 15 residues. Germline CDR1 reads SGHRS; CDR2 reads YFSETQ. The V gene end was trimmed by 2 bases and the J gene end by 5 bases; junction bases not matched to a gene: 6. The full variable domain, rest sourced from reference TRBV5-1 and TRBJ2-5, is KAGVTQTPRYLIKTRGQQVTLSCSPISGHRSVSWYQQTPGQGLQFLFEYFSETQRNKGNFPGRFSGRQFSNSRSEMNVSTLELGDSALYLCASSFRPAGGETQYFGPGTRLLVL.

The chain couples TRBV19 to TRBJ1-5, with D tentatively TRBD1 (6 bases). CDR3 length: 13 amino acids. Germline loops: CDR1 LNHDA, CDR2 SQIVND (reference sequence). This CDR3 is CVASAGVNQPQHF. In DNA, the CDR3 is TGTGTCGCGAGTGCAGGGGTCAATCAGCCCCAGCATTTT.

The chain carries TRBV7-6 and TRBJ2-5; 7 nucleotides match TRBD2. Trimming at V came to 4 bases and at J to 4 bases, leaving 9 bases not matched to a gene. The CDR3 runs 15 residues. From germline, CDR1 is SGHVS and CDR2 FNYEAQ. The CDR3, as DNA: TGTGCCAGCAGCTCAATGGAAGGACTAGGAGAGACCCAGTACTTC. Translation gives CASSSMEGLGETQYF. The full variable domain, in which reference TRBV7-6 and TRBJ2-5 provide the parts outside the CDR3, is GAGVSQSPRYKVTKRGQDVALRCDPISGHVSLYWYRQALGQGPEFLTYFNYEAQQDKSGLPNDRFSAERPEGSISTLTIQRTEQRDSAMYRCASSSMEGLGETQYFGPGTRLLVL.

The chain joins TRBV6-1 to TRBJ1-2, with 7 bases that match TRBD1. This CDR3 is 14 amino acids long. Germline V gene lookup returns CDR1 MNHNS and CDR2 SASEGT. Trimming took 4 bases from V and 7 from J; bases not matched to a gene: 9. CDR3 sequence (DNA): TGTGCCAGCAGTGCCCTAACAGGGGAGGGTGGCTACACCTTC. Encoded protein: CASSALTGEGGYTF.

The rearrangement uses TRBV7-9 and TRBJ2-5; D not certain. The V gene lost 4 bases and the J gene lost 7 bases, with 13 bases spanning the gap. This CDR3 has 13 amino acids. CDR1 is SEHNR and CDR2 is FQNEAQ in the germline V gene (reference sequence). The CDR3, as DNA: TGTGCCAGCAGCTCGGCCTCTCCCGGGACCCAGTACTTC. Its translation: CASSSASPGTQYF.

The genes are TRBV4-2 and TRBJ2-3; D possibly corresponds to TRBD1 (5 bases). In germline, CDR1 is LGHNA, CDR2 YNFKEQ. The CDR3 spans 15 residues. Between the trimmed V and J ends, which lost 4 bases and 0 bases, there was a span of 11 bases. The CDR3 sequence: CASSRQNPSTDTQYF. The CDR3 coding sequence is TGTGCCAGCAGCCGACAGAACCCTAGCACAGATACGCAGTATTTT.

The chain joins TRBV19 to TRBJ1-1, with 8 nucleotides matching TRBD1. The length of the CDR3 is 15 residues. V lost 6 bases to trimming and J lost 4 bases; unmatched junction nucleotides: 10. Germline V lookup: CDR1 LNHDA, CDR2 SQIVND (reference sequence). CDR3 bases: TGTGCCAGTAGCCCCCGACAGGGGCGAATCACTGAAGCTTTCTTT. As protein: CASSPRQGRITEAFF.

The V and J genes are TRBV4-1 and TRBJ2-1; unclear D gene. V lost 0 bases and J lost 4, with 4 bases in between. The CDR3 contains 13 residues. The germline CDR1 and CDR2 sequences are MGHRA and YSYEKL. The CDR3 reads CASSQDPYNEQFF. The CDR3 region has the DNA TGCGCCAGCAGCCAAGATCCATACAATGAGCAGTTCTTC.

The DNA for the CDR3 is TGTGCCAGTAGTATAGGTGCCGGGCGGGCCAAAAACATTCAGTACTTC. It yields the protein CASSIGAGRAKNIQYF. The chain employs TRBV19 and TRBJ2-4; D gene unclear. Germline V gene sequence: CDR1 LNHDA, CDR2 SQIVND (reference sequence). The germline V and J ends were trimmed by 1 base and 1 base, with 11 bases remaining between them. The CDR3 loop spans 16 amino acids.